The rows below give T cell receptor beta chains drawn from one sample of a study of blood T cell repertoires in COVID-19. Libraries were prepared by immunoSEQ multiplex PCR; TCRdb keeps only in-frame clonotypes and omits some of them. The sample comprises 650,000 to 800,000 clones, more than 80% of which are singletons, and more than 0.25% rests with the top ten. Sequenced input: peripheral blood. The source is a young woman with acute or convalescent COVID-19. Both conserved end residues are part of each CDR3. Each record gives: J gene, V gene, D gene, clone size, CDR3 DNA, CDR3 protein. D genes are given only for firm matches. Clone size is not always given. Where it is, it says once, few, many or a class for expanded clones.

J gene: TRBJ2-3
V gene: TRBV27
D gene: TRBD2
clone size: NA
CDR3 DNA: TGTGCCAGCAGTTTGCTAGCGGGGGGGACGACAGATACGCAGTATTTT
CDR3 protein: CASSLLAGGTTDTQYF

J gene: TRBJ1-5
V gene: TRBV6-5
D gene: TRBD1
clone size: NA
CDR3 DNA: TGTGCCAGCAGTTACGGGACAGGGAATCAGCCCCAGCATTTT
CDR3 protein: CASSYGTGNQPQHF

J gene: TRBJ2-5
V gene: TRBV4-1
D gene: TRBD2
clone size: NA
CDR3 DNA: TGCGCCAGCAGCCTCAGCGGGGGGCAAGAGACCCAGTACTTC
CDR3 protein: CASSLSGGQETQYF

J gene: TRBJ2-3
V gene: TRBV7-2
D gene: NA
clone size: once
CDR3 DNA: TGTGCCAGCAGCTTAGTGGCGGGGTGGGGAGATACGCAGTATTTT
CDR3 protein: CASSLVAGWGDTQYF

J gene: TRBJ2-5
V gene: TRBV6-5
D gene: NA
clone size: once
CDR3 DNA: TGTGCCAGCAGTTCGCATTTTATAACAGGGCACGAGACCCAGTACTTC
CDR3 protein: CASSSHFITGHETQYF

J gene: TRBJ2-7
V gene: TRBV12-3/TRBV12-4
D gene: NA
clone size: once
CDR3 DNA: TGTGCCAGCAACTCGGGAGAAGGTTACGAGCAGTACTTC
CDR3 protein: CASNSGEGYEQYF

J gene: TRBJ2-3
V gene: TRBV19
D gene: TRBD1
clone size: NA
CDR3 DNA: TGTGCCAGTAGTTTAGGACAGGGCCACACAGATACGCAGTATTTT
CDR3 protein: CASSLGQGHTDTQYF

J gene: TRBJ1-1
V gene: TRBV6-2/TRBV6-3
D gene: NA
clone size: NA
CDR3 DNA: TGTGCCAGCAGTTACGATAGGGGGAACACTGAAGCTTTCTTT
CDR3 protein: CASSYDRGNTEAFF

J gene: TRBJ1-4
V gene: TRBV5-1
D gene: TRBD1
clone size: NA
CDR3 DNA: TGCGCCAGCAGCTTGCCGGGGACAGCAACTAATGAAAAACTGTTTTTT
CDR3 protein: CASSLPGTATNEKLFF

J gene: TRBJ2-5
V gene: TRBV6-2/TRBV6-3
D gene: NA
clone size: NA
CDR3 DNA: TGTGCCAGCAGTTACCTCCGGGAGACCCAGTACTTC
CDR3 protein: CASSYLRETQYF

J gene: TRBJ1-2
V gene: TRBV6-5
D gene: NA
clone size: NA
CDR3 DNA: TGTGCCAGCATGGAGGCAGGGGCGATTGGTGGCTACACCTTC
CDR3 protein: CASMEAGAIGGYTF

J gene: TRBJ1-1
V gene: TRBV2
D gene: NA
clone size: once
CDR3 DNA: TGTGCCAGCAGTGGGGGACTGATGAACACTGAAGCTTTCTTT
CDR3 protein: CASSGGLMNTEAFF

J gene: TRBJ2-1
V gene: TRBV2
D gene: NA
clone size: NA
CDR3 DNA: TGTGCCAGCCGACAGCCCTCCTACAATGAGCAGTTCTTC
CDR3 protein: CASRQPSYNEQFF

J gene: TRBJ2-5
V gene: TRBV4-1
D gene: NA
clone size: NA
CDR3 DNA: TGCGCCAGCAGCCAAGATTCAGCGCACCGGGGAGAGACCCAGTACTTC
CDR3 protein: CASSQDSAHRGETQYF

J gene: TRBJ2-5
V gene: TRBV12-5
D gene: TRBD1
clone size: NA
CDR3 DNA: TGTGCTAGCTACACCGGGACAGGGGCGTACCAAGAGACCCAGTACTTC
CDR3 protein: CASYTGTGAYQETQYF

J gene: TRBJ1-2
V gene: TRBV24-1
D gene: TRBD1
clone size: NA
CDR3 DNA: TGTGCCACCAGTGATTTGGGGGCGACAGGGGGCGAGGGCTACACCTTC
CDR3 protein: CATSDLGATGGEGYTF

J gene: TRBJ2-2
V gene: TRBV5-1
D gene: NA
clone size: once
CDR3 DNA: TGCGCCAGCAGCTTCGCGGGGGCAGGGAACACCGGGGAGCTGTTTTTT
CDR3 protein: CASSFAGAGNTGELFF

J gene: TRBJ1-1
V gene: TRBV6-5
D gene: NA
clone size: NA
CDR3 DNA: TGTGCCAGCAGTCGGGTAGTCAATGTGGGTTCTGAAGCTTTCTTT
CDR3 protein: CASSRVVNVGSEAFF

J gene: TRBJ1-1
V gene: TRBV6-5
D gene: TRBD1
clone size: NA
CDR3 DNA: TGTGCCAGCAGTTACTCTAACAGGGGGAACACTGAAGCTTTCTTT
CDR3 protein: CASSYSNRGNTEAFF

J gene: TRBJ1-2
V gene: TRBV9
D gene: NA
clone size: NA
CDR3 DNA: TGTGCCAGCAGCCCTACCCGGGTCAGGGCATTCGGCTACACCTTC
CDR3 protein: CASSPTRVRAFGYTF

J gene: TRBJ1-5
V gene: TRBV19
D gene: TRBD1
clone size: NA
CDR3 DNA: TGTGCCAGTTCAACAGGGGGCAATCAGCCCCAGCATTTT
CDR3 protein: CASSTGGNQPQHF

J gene: TRBJ1-2
V gene: TRBV28
D gene: NA
clone size: NA
CDR3 DNA: TGTGCCAGCAGTTTCCCGGGGGGGAACACCTTC
CDR3 protein: CASSFPGGNTF

J gene: TRBJ1-1
V gene: TRBV29-1
D gene: NA
clone size: NA
CDR3 DNA: TGCAGCGTTGGTCCCCGTGGTGGGGGTTGGGGGGGCACTGAAGCTTTCTTT
CDR3 protein: CSVGPRGGGWGGTEAFF

J gene: TRBJ1-5
V gene: TRBV2
D gene: NA
clone size: NA
CDR3 DNA: TGTGCCAGCAGTGAGGCGTGGGGGGGCAGGAGCAATCAGCCCCAGCATTTT
CDR3 protein: CASSEAWGGRSNQPQHF

J gene: TRBJ1-5
V gene: TRBV5-1
D gene: TRBD1
clone size: NA
CDR3 DNA: TGCGCCAGCAGCACAGGGACAGGAGATCAGCCCCAGCATTTT
CDR3 protein: CASSTGTGDQPQHF

J gene: TRBJ2-7
V gene: TRBV19
D gene: TRBD1
clone size: NA
CDR3 DNA: TGTGCCAGTAAGGGGGCGGACCAGTACGAGCAGTACTTC
CDR3 protein: CASKGADQYEQYF